These 6 T cell receptor beta chains came from one sample sequenced in a study of blood T cell repertoires in COVID-19. TCRdb's table, derived via immunoSEQ multiplex PCR, lists solely in-frame clones and lacks some. The sample lists roughly 200,000 clones, roughly 84% seen once, with around 30% in the top ten. The sample was peripheral blood. Receptor source: a man between 35 and 55 years old with acute or convalescent COVID-19.

This clone appeared a single time. The gene calls are TRBV19 and TRBJ1-5; 10 bases map to TRBD1. Looked up from germline, CDR1 is LNHDA and CDR2 is SQIVND (reference sequence). V lost 9 bases and J lost 4; bases outside the gene matches: 9. This CDR3 spans 15 amino acids. CDR3 sequence (DNA): TGTGCCAGCTCAAGTGGGACAGGGGAGAATCAGCCCCAGCATTTT. Translating it yields CASSSGTGENQPQHF.

This clone occurred once. The chain links TRBV6-5 to TRBJ1-3; D may be TRBD1 (6 bases). CDR1 is MNHEY and CDR2 is SVGAGI in the germline V gene. This CDR3 region has 16 residues. The V end was cut by 2 bases, the J end by 3 bases, with 14 bases between. The CDR3 is CASSYPAGVGGNTIYF. The CDR3 DNA follows: TGTGCCAGCAGTTACCCGGCAGGGGTAGGTGGAAACACCATATATTTT.

The chain is built from TRBV25-1 and TRBJ2-5; 9 bases map to TRBD1. V shed 7 bases, J shed 5 bases, and the junction held 8 bases outside the gene matches. The CDR3 is 14 residues long. CDR1 is MGHDK, CDR2 SYGVNS, per germline. In DNA, the CDR3 is TGTGCCAGCACCGATACAGGGGGCGCTGAGACCCAGTACTTC. Protein product: CASTDTGGAETQYF.

As for this clone: Other DNA sequences in the sample encode the same CDR3. The V gene is TRBV19, the J gene TRBJ2-2, with TRBD1 identical over 12 bases. Germline trimming cut 4 bases from V and 6 bases from J; bases unmatched to any gene: 3. Germline loops: CDR1 LNHDA, CDR2 SQIVND (reference sequence). This CDR3 region has 15 residues. CDR3 nucleotide sequence: TGTGCCAGTAGTACCGGGACAGGGGGCCCCGGGGAGCTGTTTTTT. Protein: CASSTGTGGPGELFF.

V usage is TRBV19 and J usage is TRBJ1-2; D remains ambiguous. The CDR3 loop spans 16 amino acids. The V gene lost 7 bases and the J gene lost 4 bases, with 22 bases spanning the gap. Germline loops: CDR1 LNHDA, CDR2 SQIVND (reference sequence). CDR3 sequence: CASTPVSGFGVYGYTF. For the CDR3, the DNA is TGTGCCAGTACCCCCGTGTCGGGATTTGGGGTCTATGGCTACACCTTC.

The DNA for the CDR3 is TGCGCCAGCAGCTTGGAAACTTATGGCTACACCTTC. Translated: CASSLETYGYTF. This chain connects TRBV5-1 to TRBJ1-2; no definite D call. Deletions cut 0 bases from V and 5 bases from J, with 5 bases between. Germline V CDR1 and CDR2: SGHRS, YFSETQ. There are 12 residues in the CDR3.